A selection of T cell receptor beta chains follows, all from one sample in a study of T cells in Graves' hyperthyroidism and ophthalmopathy. TCRdb used MiXCR to reprocess the multiplex PCR reads, holding one entry per CDR3 protein. The sample lists roughly 740,000 distinct CDR3 sequences; less than 20% were seen once. Input material: blood. The receptors stem from a man younger than 35 with Graves' hyperthyroidism. Each CDR3 is given with its conserved first and last residue. D genes are given only for firm matches. Expanded clones get a size class; other rows say once, few or many, or leave the size out.

size,D,J,V,CDR3,DNA
-,-,TRBJ1-5,TRBV14,CASSQSTGPNQPQHF,TGTGCCAGCAGCCAATCCACCGGACCAAATCAGCCCCAGCATTTT
-,TRBD2,TRBJ2-1,TRBV5-5,CASSETSGNYNEQFF,TGTGCCAGCAGCGAGACTAGCGGGAACTACAATGAGCAGTTCTTC
-,-,TRBJ2-7,TRBV29-1,CSVQDSYEQYF,TGCAGCGTGCAGGATTCCTACGAGCAGTACTTC
many,-,TRBJ2-7,TRBV28,CASSLFGAGEQYF,TGTGCCAGCAGTTTATTTGGGGCAGGGGAGCAGTACTTC
-,-,TRBJ2-7,TRBV15,CATSGSISFWRYEQYF,TGTGCCACCAGCGGATCGATCAGCTTCTGGCGCTACGAGCAGTACTTC
few,TRBD2,TRBJ2-4,TRBV20-1,CSVRAGLAGNIQYF,TGCAGTGTTAGGGCTGGACTAGCGGGTAACATTCAGTACTTC
many,TRBD2,TRBJ2-7,TRBV28,CASSPGTSGSGSYEQYF,TGTGCCAGCAGTCCCGGGACTAGCGGGAGTGGCTCCTACGAGCAGTACTTC
-,-,TRBJ2-2,TRBV19,CASSIAAGDNTGELFF,TGTGCCAGTAGTATAGCTGCAGGGGACAACACCGGGGAGCTGTTTTTT
many,-,TRBJ2-2,TRBV5-8,CASSSGFKRTGELFF,TGTGCCAGCAGCTCAGGATTTAAACGCACCGGGGAGCTGTTTTTT
many,-,TRBJ2-1,TRBV27,CASSRGTRGGEQFF,TGTGCCAGCAGTCGGGGGACCCGTGGGGGTGAGCAGTTCTTC
many,-,TRBJ1-1,TRBV7-3,CASSRGPLEEAFF,TGTGCCAGCAGTCGAGGCCCTTTGGAAGAAGCTTTCTTT
-,TRBD1,TRBJ1-3,TRBV7-9,CASSYPGTDSGNTIYF,TGTGCCAGCAGCTACCCCGGGACAGACTCTGGAAACACCATATATTTT
many,TRBD2,TRBJ2-2,TRBV10-3,CATRTSENTGELFF,TGTGCCACACGGACTAGCGAGAACACCGGGGAGCTGTTTTTT
-,-,TRBJ2-6,TRBV19,CASSGGRSGANVLTF,TGTGCCAGTAGTGGGGGACGCTCTGGGGCCAACGTCCTGACTTTC
many,-,TRBJ1-5,TRBV12-5,CASGLRGDQPQHF,TGTGCTAGTGGTTTGAGAGGGGATCAGCCCCAGCATTTT
-,-,TRBJ1-1,TRBV29-1,CSVVGGAGTEAFF,TGCAGCGTTGTTGGCGGGGCTGGCACTGAAGCTTTCTTT
many,-,TRBJ1-5,TRBV6-8,CASSIGTAGRNQPQHF,TGTGCCAGCAGTATCGGGACGGCGGGACGGAATCAGCCCCAGCATTTT
many,TRBD2,TRBJ2-7,TRBV10-3,CAISGTSGSGHEQYF,TGTGCCATCAGTGGGACTAGCGGGAGTGGCCACGAGCAGTACTTC
many,TRBD1,TRBJ2-3,TRBV27,CASHSRDRDTDTQYF,TGTGCCAGCCATAGCCGGGACAGAGACACAGATACGCAGTATTTT
many,-,TRBJ1-2,TRBV20-1,CSVSTWGQGGYTF,TGCAGTGTTTCAACCTGGGGGCAAGGTGGCTACACCTTC
-,TRBD2,TRBJ2-3,TRBV4-2,CASSQDRTSGTGDTQYF,TGTGCCAGCAGCCAAGATCGAACTAGCGGGACCGGAGATACGCAGTATTTT
-,-,TRBJ1-1,TRBV18,CASSPVPNTEAFF,TGTGCCAGCTCACCAGTCCCGAACACTGAAGCTTTCTTT
many,-,TRBJ2-2,TRBV28,CASSLSVGAGELFF,TGTGCCAGCAGTTTATCCGTGGGGGCCGGGGAGCTGTTTTTT
-,-,TRBJ2-6,TRBV27,CASSLLGSSGANVLTF,TGTGCCAGCAGTTTACTGGGGAGCTCTGGGGCCAACGTCCTGACTTTC
few,-,TRBJ1-1,TRBV4-1,CASSQVLGTNTEAFF,TGCGCCAGCAGCCAAGTCTTAGGGACGAACACTGAAGCTTTCTTT
-,-,TRBJ1-1,TRBV20-1,CSAGMTSLGTEAFF,TGCAGTGCCGGGATGACCAGCTTGGGCACTGAAGCTTTCTTT
many,-,TRBJ1-1,TRBV6-1,CAHGEATEAFF,TGCGCCCATGGGGAGGCCACTGAAGCTTTCTTT
few,-,TRBJ2-2,TRBV20-1,CSARDTGNTGELFF,TGCAGTGCTAGAGATACAGGGAACACCGGGGAGCTGTTTTTT
few,-,TRBJ1-1,TRBV6-2/TRBV6-3,CASSYSDSRGTEAFF,TGTGCCAGCAGTTATTCCGACAGTCGGGGGACTGAAGCTTTCTTT
few,-,TRBJ1-6,TRBV13,CASRPEALPNSPLHF,TGTGCCAGCCGCCCGGAGGCCCTTCCTAATTCACCCCTCCACTTT
-,-,TRBJ1-4,TRBV6-2/TRBV6-3,CASTSPRRTGEKLFF,TGTGCCAGCACTTCCCCAAGGCGCACGGGTGAAAAACTGTTTTTT
few,TRBD1,TRBJ2-3,TRBV6-1,CASSRQGMDTQYF,TGTGCCAGCAGTCGACAGGGGATGGATACGCAGTATTTT
few,TRBD1,TRBJ1-6,TRBV10-3,CAISWTGGGNSPLHF,TGTGCCATCAGTTGGACAGGGGGGGGTAATTCACCCCTCCACTTT
few,-,TRBJ1-1,TRBV7-2,CASSWGFEAFF,TGTGCCAGCAGCTGGGGGTTCGAAGCTTTCTTT
-,TRBD1,TRBJ2-2,TRBV9,CASSGWTGGGELFF,TGTGCCAGCAGCGGATGGACAGGGGGCGGGGAGCTGTTTTTT
few,TRBD1,TRBJ2-7,TRBV6-2/TRBV6-3,CASSPDREPLFSYEQYF,TGTGCCAGCAGCCCGGACAGGGAACCTCTCTTCTCCTACGAGCAGTACTTC
many,-,TRBJ2-5,TRBV18,CASSPAGLTKETQYF,TGTGCCAGCTCACCGGCGGGGCTGACAAAAGAGACCCAGTACTTC